Included here is one T cell receptor (beta chain) sequence, with context. The entry originates in a study of T cells in localized non-small cell lung cancer. CDR1 LGHNA and CDR2 YNFKEQ come from the germline V gene. The CDR3 is made up of 17 amino acids. V was cut by 0 bases and J by 4 bases, with 18 bases left in between. The table came from immunoSEQ multiplex PCR; TCRdb's copy has only in-frame clones and leaves some out. The sample lists approximately 41,000 clones; about 91% were seen once. This clonotype was sampled from a woman aged 40-69 years with stage II lung adenocarcinoma. The rearrangement joins TRBV4-2 to TRBJ2-5, with a tentative D call TRBD2 (6 bases). The sequencing used PBMCs, collected before any cancer treatment. The CDR3 loop reads CASSQDPRELYSETQYF. CDR3 bases: TGTGCCAGCAGCCAAGATCCACGGGAGTTATACTCAGAGACCCAGTACTTC.